Listed below are T cell receptor beta chains from one sample, sequenced in a study of blood T cell repertoires in COVID-19. Clones were read by immunoSEQ multiplex PCR, and TCRdb kept only the in-frame ones, dropping some. The table lists roughly 260,000 clones, approximately 86% of them singletons. Source material: peripheral blood. These receptors were taken from a man in his forties or fifties who had recovered from COVID-19. Each CDR3 is given with its conserved first and last residue. The D gene is left open where the match is weak. Size values are once, few and many counts, or a class for expanded clones, and some rows have none.

v_call,d_call,clone_size,j_call,cdr3_aa,cdr3_nt
TRBV27,TRBD1,.,TRBJ2-3,CASSSGQGTWTDTQYF,TGTGCCAGCAGTTCCGGACAGGGAACTTGGACAGATACGCAGTATTTT
TRBV19,.,once,TRBJ1-2,CASSDGDYGYTF,TGTGCCAGTTCGGACGGGGACTATGGCTACACCTTC
TRBV15,.,.,TRBJ1-5,CATSGGGSRGQPQHF,TGTGCCACCAGCGGTGGGGGGTCTCGAGGCCAGCCCCAGCATTTT
TRBV10-2,.,.,TRBJ1-5,CASSEGGGNQPQHF,TGCGCCAGCAGTGAGGGGGGAGGGAATCAGCCCCAGCATTTT
TRBV7-9,TRBD2,.,TRBJ2-2,CASSPRLAGGTGELFF,TGTGCCAGCAGCCCCAGACTAGCGGGAGGCACCGGGGAGCTGTTTTTT
TRBV18,.,once,TRBJ2-5,CASSPPPGETQYF,TGTGCCAGCTCACCACCTCCGGGAGAGACCCAGTACTTC
TRBV5-1,.,.,TRBJ2-3,CASSVSGHATDTQYF,TGCGCCAGCAGCGTGTCGGGACATGCCACAGATACGCAGTATTTT
TRBV19,TRBD1,once,TRBJ1-1,CASRATGGNTEAFF,TGTGCCAGTAGGGCTACAGGGGGGAACACTGAAGCTTTCTTT
TRBV2,.,.,TRBJ1-2,CASRETGPDGYTF,TGTGCCAGCAGAGAGACAGGTCCCGATGGCTACACCTTC
TRBV3-1/TRBV3-2,TRBD1,.,TRBJ2-4,CASSQDRDRGVVTTKNIQYF,TGTGCCAGCAGCCAAGATCGAGACAGGGGAGTCGTCACGACCAAAAACATTCAGTACTTC
TRBV7-2,TRBD1,.,TRBJ2-3,CASSDGTAYQNTQYF,TGTGCCAGCAGCGACGGGACAGCTTATCAAAATACGCAGTATTTT
TRBV4-1,TRBD2,.,TRBJ2-1,CASSQRGGLAGNNEQFF,TGCGCCAGCAGCCAAAGAGGGGGACTAGCGGGGAACAATGAGCAGTTCTTC
TRBV5-4,.,.,TRBJ1-1,CASSAVTTGNTEAFF,TGTGCCAGCAGCGCCGTGACTACCGGGAACACTGAAGCTTTCTTT
TRBV27,TRBD1,.,TRBJ2-7,CASRKPGQGVYEQYF,TGTGCCAGCAGAAAACCGGGACAGGGAGTCTACGAGCAGTACTTC
TRBV29-1,TRBD1,.,TRBJ1-1,CSGWTGTEAFF,TGCAGCGGATGGACAGGCACTGAAGCTTTCTTT
TRBV5-6,TRBD2,.,TRBJ2-7,CASSSPRGGHEQYF,TGTGCCAGCAGCTCACCTCGGGGGGGGCACGAGCAGTACTTC
TRBV7-2,TRBD1,.,TRBJ1-3,CASRKVGQGASGNTIYF,TGTGCCAGCAGAAAAGTCGGGCAGGGGGCCTCTGGAAACACCATATATTTT
TRBV19,TRBD2,.,TRBJ2-3,CATATSGSPDTQYF,TGTGCCACCGCGACTAGCGGGAGCCCAGATACGCAGTATTTT
TRBV18,.,.,TRBJ1-2,CASSPLAARSDDGYTF,TGTGCCAGCTCACCACTGGCGGCCCGATCGGATGATGGCTACACCTTC
TRBV7-3,.,.,TRBJ2-1,CASSLMRGNEQFF,TGTGCCAGCAGCTTAATGCGCGGTAATGAGCAGTTCTTC
TRBV3-1/TRBV3-2,.,many,TRBJ2-7,CASSQDRAYEQYF,TGTGCCAGCAGCCAAGACAGGGCCTACGAGCAGTACTTC
TRBV5-1,TRBD1,.,TRBJ2-7,CASSPSGQGYEQYF,TGCGCCAGCAGCCCCTCAGGACAGGGCTACGAGCAGTACTTC
TRBV18,TRBD1,.,TRBJ1-2,CASSHDRGNGYTF,TGTGCCAGCTCCCACGACAGGGGGAATGGCTACACCTTC
TRBV2,.,.,TRBJ2-3,CASSDHLPTRIKDTQYF,TGTGCCAGCAGTGATCATCTCCCCACTAGAATTAAAGATACGCAGTATTTT
TRBV4-1,.,.,TRBJ1-1,CASSQERRQGRYEAFF,TGCGCCAGCAGCCAAGAGCGTAGGCAGGGGCGGTATGAAGCTTTCTTT
TRBV6-4,.,.,TRBJ1-1,CASTKTNHRVRSTEAFF,TGTGCCAGCACTAAGACTAACCACAGGGTGAGGAGCACTGAAGCTTTCTTT
TRBV7-2,TRBD2,.,TRBJ2-7,CASSPVLAGYSYEQYF,TGTGCCAGCAGCCCCGTTCTAGCGGGATACTCCTACGAGCAGTACTTC
TRBV3-1/TRBV3-2,.,.,TRBJ1-1,CASSQEGGEAFF,TGTGCCAGCAGCCAAGAGGGAGGGGAAGCTTTCTTT
TRBV5-6,TRBD2,.,TRBJ2-7,CASSSLAGAPYEQYF,TGTGCCAGCAGCTCCCTAGCGGGGGCCCCTTACGAGCAGTACTTC
TRBV9,TRBD1,few,TRBJ2-5,CASSVVDRGRETQYF,TGTGCCAGCAGCGTAGTGGACAGGGGTCGGGAGACCCAGTACTTC
TRBV6-2/TRBV6-3,.,.,TRBJ1-2,CASSYPSGFAGYTF,TGTGCCAGCAGTTACCCCTCAGGGTTCGCTGGCTACACCTTC
TRBV6-4,TRBD2,.,TRBJ2-3,CASSPLAGAQDTQYF,TGTGCCAGCAGCCCACTAGCGGGGGCACAAGATACGCAGTATTTT
TRBV2,.,few,TRBJ1-3,CASSERSVISGNTIYF,TGTGCCAGCAGTGAACGGTCCGTGATCTCTGGAAACACCATATATTTT
TRBV11-2,.,.,TRBJ1-6,CASSSRRDSYNSPLHF,TGTGCCAGCAGCTCGCGTCGGGACTCCTATAATTCACCCCTCCACTTT
TRBV6-6,TRBD1,once,TRBJ1-6,CASSLNRGLSSYNSPLHF,TGTGCCAGCAGTCTTAACAGGGGGCTAAGCTCCTATAATTCACCCCTCCACTTT
TRBV5-6,.,.,TRBJ1-5,CASRWAYSNQPQHF,TGTGCCAGCAGGTGGGCCTATAGCAATCAGCCCCAGCATTTT
TRBV7-8,.,.,TRBJ1-2,CASSLVPGVYGYTF,TGTGCCAGCAGCTTAGTGCCCGGGGTGTATGGCTACACCTTC
TRBV5-1,.,.,TRBJ1-1,CASSREGMNTEAFF,TGCGCCAGCAGCCGGGAGGGGATGAACACTGAAGCTTTCTTT
TRBV6-4,.,.,TRBJ1-5,CASSDSVRDYQPQHF,TGTGCCAGCAGTGACTCAGTCAGAGACTATCAGCCCCAGCATTTT
TRBV5-4,TRBD2,.,TRBJ2-2,CASSSAGVDTGELFF,TGTGCCAGCAGCTCCGCGGGGGTGGACACCGGGGAGCTGTTTTTT
TRBV27,TRBD1,.,TRBJ1-1,CASSFGQGNEAFF,TGTGCCAGCAGTTTCGGACAGGGGAATGAAGCTTTCTTT
TRBV7-2,TRBD2,.,TRBJ2-3,CASSLGLAGGFTDTQYF,TGTGCCAGCAGCTTGGGGCTAGCGGGGGGATTCACAGATACGCAGTATTTT
TRBV30,TRBD2,.,TRBJ2-1,CASTEPLAGGSSEQFF,TGTGCCTCCACCGAACCTTTAGCGGGAGGAAGTTCGGAGCAGTTCTTC
TRBV7-2,.,once,TRBJ2-3,CASSYPGVGSADTQYF,TGTGCCAGCAGCTACCCGGGAGTTGGGTCGGCAGATACGCAGTATTTT
TRBV15,.,.,TRBJ2-5,CATSSLGGGGETQYF,TGTGCCACCAGCAGCCTCGGGGGTGGCGGGGAGACCCAGTACTTC
TRBV29-1,.,.,TRBJ2-5,CITSETQYF,TGCATAACTTCGGAGACCCAGTACTTC
TRBV6-2/TRBV6-3,.,.,TRBJ1-3,CASSYPTGSGNTIYF,TGTGCCAGCAGTTACCCGACAGGATCTGGAAACACCATATATTTT
TRBV18,TRBD1,.,TRBJ2-6,CASSPRDRGIGRSSGANVLTF,TGTGCCAGCTCACCCCGGGACAGGGGTATTGGTCGGAGCTCTGGGGCCAACGTCCTGACTTTC
TRBV12-3/TRBV12-4,TRBD2,.,TRBJ2-3,CASSLGAGGIYF,TGTGCCAGCAGTTTAGGTGCGGGGGGGATATATTTT
TRBV7-2,.,.,TRBJ1-2,CASSLFGSRNGYTF,TGTGCCAGCAGCTTATTCGGGAGTAGGAACGGCTACACCTTC
TRBV5-3,TRBD1,.,TRBJ1-1,CARSCSTGGPDEAFF,TGTGCCAGAAGCTGCTCGACAGGGGGCCCTGATGAAGCTTTCTTT